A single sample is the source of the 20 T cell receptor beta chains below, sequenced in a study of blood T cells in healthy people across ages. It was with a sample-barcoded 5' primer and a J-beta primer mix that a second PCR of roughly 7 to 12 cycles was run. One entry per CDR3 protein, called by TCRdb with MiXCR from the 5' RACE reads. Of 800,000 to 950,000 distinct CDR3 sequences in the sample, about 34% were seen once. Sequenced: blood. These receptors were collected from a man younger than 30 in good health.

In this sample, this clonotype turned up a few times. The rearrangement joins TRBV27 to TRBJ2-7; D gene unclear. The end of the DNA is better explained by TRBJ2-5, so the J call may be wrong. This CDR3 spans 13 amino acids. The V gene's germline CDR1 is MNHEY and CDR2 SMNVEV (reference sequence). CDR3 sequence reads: CASSSNHGETQYF. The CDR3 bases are TGTGCCAGCAGTTCCAATCATGGGGAGACCCAGTACTTC.

CDR3 sequence: CASSFHGGSGANVLTF. DNA of the CDR3: TGTGCCAGCAGCTTCCACGGCGGCTCTGGGGCCAACGTCCTGACTTTC. The J gene is TRBJ2-6, the V gene TRBV7-2; no clear D. V gave up 3 bases and J gave up 0 bases, with 9 bases separating them. The CDR3 has 16 amino acids. Looked up from germline, CDR1 is SGHTA and CDR2 is FQGNSA.

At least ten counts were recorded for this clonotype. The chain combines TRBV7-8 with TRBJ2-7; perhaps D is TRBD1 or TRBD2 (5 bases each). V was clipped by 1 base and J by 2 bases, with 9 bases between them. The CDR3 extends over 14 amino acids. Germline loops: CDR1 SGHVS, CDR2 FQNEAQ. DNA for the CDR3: TGTGCCAGCAGCTTAGGGGGGTTGGCCTACGAGCAGTACTTC. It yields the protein CASSLGGLAYEQYF.

The CDR3 region has the DNA TGTGCCAGCAGTTTGAGGGAGGGTAAAGCTTTCTTT. This codes for CASSLREGKAFF. The rearrangement joins TRBV6-2 or TRBV6-3 to TRBJ1-1; D gene ambiguous. The V gene's germline CDR1 is MNHEY and CDR2 SVGEGT. The CDR3 totals 12 residues. Trimming pared 4 bases from V and 9 bases from J, leaving 12 bases between.

DNA for the CDR3: TGCAGTGCTGTACACGGACAGCTTGAATATGGCTACACCTTC. Protein product: CSAVHGQLEYGYTF. The rearrangement links TRBV20-1 to TRBJ1-2; D might be TRBD1 (6 bases). The CDR3 is 14 amino acids. The V gene's germline CDR1 is DFQATT and CDR2 SNEGSKA (reference sequence). Trimming took off 5 bases at V and 5 bases at J, with 18 bases between the two ends.

Here the CDR3 DNA reads TGTGCCAGCAACAGTGGGGGGCAAGCTAGCACAGATACGCAGTATTTT. Encoded protein: CASNSGGQASTDTQYF. The rearrangement links TRBV28 to TRBJ2-3; the D call may be TRBD1 or TRBD2 (6 bases each). Germline CDR1 is MDHEN and CDR2 is SYDVKM. Trimming pared 7 bases from V and 0 bases from J, leaving 17 bases between. The CDR3 spans 16 residues.

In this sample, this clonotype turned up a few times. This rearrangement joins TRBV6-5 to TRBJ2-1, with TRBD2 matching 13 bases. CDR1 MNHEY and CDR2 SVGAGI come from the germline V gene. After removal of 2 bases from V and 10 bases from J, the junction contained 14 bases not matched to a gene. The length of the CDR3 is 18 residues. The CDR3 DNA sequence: TGTGCCAGCAGTTACGCGGGACCGACTAGCGGGGGGTCCGGGGAGCAGTTCTTC. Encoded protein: CASSYAGPTSGGSGEQFF.

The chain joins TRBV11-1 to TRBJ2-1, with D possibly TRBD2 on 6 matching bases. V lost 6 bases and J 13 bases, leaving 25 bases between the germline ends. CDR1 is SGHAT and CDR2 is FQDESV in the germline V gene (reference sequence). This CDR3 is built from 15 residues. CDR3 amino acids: CASSRRTNWQETQFF. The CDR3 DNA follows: TGTGCCAGCAGTCGACGGACTAACTGGCAAGAGACCCAGTTCTTC.

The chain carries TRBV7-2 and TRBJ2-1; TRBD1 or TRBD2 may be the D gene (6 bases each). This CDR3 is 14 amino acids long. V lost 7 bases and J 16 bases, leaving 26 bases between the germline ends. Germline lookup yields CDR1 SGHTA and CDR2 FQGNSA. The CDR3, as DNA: TGTGCCAGCACCTCACCCTCAGGGGACTTCCTTTTCTTCTTC. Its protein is CASTSPSGDFLFFF.

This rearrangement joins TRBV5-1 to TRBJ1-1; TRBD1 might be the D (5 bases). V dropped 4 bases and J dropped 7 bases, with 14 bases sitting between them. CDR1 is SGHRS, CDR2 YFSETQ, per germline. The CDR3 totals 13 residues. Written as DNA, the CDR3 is TGCGCCAGCAGCCTGGGGGTTGAGGGTGAAGCTTTCTTT. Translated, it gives CASSLGVEGEAFF.

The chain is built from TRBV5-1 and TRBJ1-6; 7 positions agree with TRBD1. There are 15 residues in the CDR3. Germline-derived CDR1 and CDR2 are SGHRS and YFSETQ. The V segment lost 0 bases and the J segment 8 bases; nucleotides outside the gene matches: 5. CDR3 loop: CASSLDQGQHSPLHF. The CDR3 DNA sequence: TGCGCCAGCAGCTTGGATCAGGGACAGCATTCACCCCTCCACTTT.

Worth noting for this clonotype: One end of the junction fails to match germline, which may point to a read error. The CDR3 sequence: CASSYSGNSSQPQHF. The CDR3 nucleotides are TGTGCCAGCAGTTATAGTGGGAATAGCAGTCAGCCCCAGCATTTT. The V and J genes are TRBV7-9 and TRBJ1-5; D unresolved. The CDR3 contains 15 residues. Germline CDR1 and CDR2: SEHNR and FQNEAQ (reference sequence).

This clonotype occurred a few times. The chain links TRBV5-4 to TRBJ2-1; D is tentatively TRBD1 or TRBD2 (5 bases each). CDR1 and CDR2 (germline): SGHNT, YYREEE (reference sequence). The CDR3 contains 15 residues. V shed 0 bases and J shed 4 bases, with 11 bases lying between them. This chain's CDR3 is CASSLGGAYYNEQFF. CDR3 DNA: TGTGCCAGCAGCTTGGGAGGGGCCTATTACAATGAGCAGTTCTTC. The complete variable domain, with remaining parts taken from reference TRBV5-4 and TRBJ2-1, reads ETGVTQSPTHLIKTRGQQVTLRCSSQSGHNTVSWYQQALGQGPQFIFQYYREEENGRGNFPPRFSGLQFPNYSSELNVNALELDDSALYLCASSLGGAYYNEQFFGPGTRLTVL.

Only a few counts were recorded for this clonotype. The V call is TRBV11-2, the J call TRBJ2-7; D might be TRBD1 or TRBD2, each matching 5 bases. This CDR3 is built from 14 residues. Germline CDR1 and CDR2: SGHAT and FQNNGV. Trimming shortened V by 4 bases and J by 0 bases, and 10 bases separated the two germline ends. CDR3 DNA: TGTGCCAGCAGCTCCGGGACCCTCTCCTACGAGCAGTACTTC. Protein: CASSSGTLSYEQYF.

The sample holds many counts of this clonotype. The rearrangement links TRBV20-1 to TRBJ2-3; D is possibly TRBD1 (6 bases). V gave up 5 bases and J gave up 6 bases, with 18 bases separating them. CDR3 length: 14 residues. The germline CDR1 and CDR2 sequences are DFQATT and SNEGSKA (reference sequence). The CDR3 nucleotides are TGCAGTGCTCCGATAATTGGGACACTCGATACGCAGTATTTT. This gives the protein CSAPIIGTLDTQYF.

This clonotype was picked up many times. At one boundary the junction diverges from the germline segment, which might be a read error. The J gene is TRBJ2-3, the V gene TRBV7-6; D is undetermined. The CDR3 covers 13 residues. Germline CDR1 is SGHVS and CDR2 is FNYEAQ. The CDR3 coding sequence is TGTGCTAGCAGCTTAGGGTCGGCAGATACGCAGTATTTT. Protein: CASSLGSADTQYF.

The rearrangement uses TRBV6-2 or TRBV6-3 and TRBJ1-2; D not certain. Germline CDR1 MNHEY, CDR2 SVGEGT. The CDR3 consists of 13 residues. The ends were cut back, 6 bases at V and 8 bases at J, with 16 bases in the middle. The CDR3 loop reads CASSNLRGNGYTF. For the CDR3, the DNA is TGTGCCAGCAGCAACCTCAGAGGGAACGGCTACACCTTC.

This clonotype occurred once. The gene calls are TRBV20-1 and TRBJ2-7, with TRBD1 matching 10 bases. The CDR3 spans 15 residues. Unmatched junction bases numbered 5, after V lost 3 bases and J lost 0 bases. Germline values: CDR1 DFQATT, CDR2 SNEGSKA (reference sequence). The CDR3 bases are TGCAGTGCTAGTGCGGGACAGGGGTCCTCCTACGAGCAGTACTTC. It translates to CSASAGQGSSYEQYF.

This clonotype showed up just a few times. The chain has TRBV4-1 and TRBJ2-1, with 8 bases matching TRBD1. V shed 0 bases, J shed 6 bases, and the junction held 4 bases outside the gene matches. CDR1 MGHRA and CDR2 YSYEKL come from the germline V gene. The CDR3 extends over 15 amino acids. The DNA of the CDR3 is TGCGCCAGCAGCCAAGATCAGGGGGCGGGCAATGAGCAGTTCTTC. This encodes CASSQDQGAGNEQFF.

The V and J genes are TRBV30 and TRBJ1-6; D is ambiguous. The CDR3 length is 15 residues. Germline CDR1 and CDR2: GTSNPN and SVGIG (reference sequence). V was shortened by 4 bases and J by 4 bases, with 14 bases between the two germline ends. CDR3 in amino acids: CAWTLPREYNSPLHF. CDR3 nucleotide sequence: TGTGCCTGGACCCTCCCGCGGGAGTATAATTCACCCCTCCACTTT.